This record concerns one T cell receptor beta chain sequence. This clone's antigen is unknown. No per-base quality is available; no much larger clone lies one base away. The sample comes from a study of blood T cell repertoires in COVID-19 (dated by TCRdb to the early 2020s). Notes on the research overall: Samples covering the acute and convalescent phases of COVID-19 were provided by collaborators in the United States, Italy and Spain. The repertoires were made available in a free public database intended to serve as a resource for research on the immune response to SARS-CoV-2. Where available, HLA class I and class II types were obtained from metadata supplied by the sample provider rather than from assay-based typing. The material from the prospective study consisted of cDNA or gDNA derived from T cells, B-cell-depleted T cells, or PBMCs. The dataset comprised deeply sampled blood TCRbeta repertoires from subjects exposed to, actively infected with, or recovered from COVID-19. Samples came from the ongoing ImmuneRACE study (first 160 participants) plus 1,254 subjects from 6 global collaborators. The sample metadata nearly always contained a de-identified subject ID, COVID-19 status, age in years and sex.

TCRbeta CDR3 regions were amplified from genomic DNA using the immunoSEQ Assay, a bias-controlled multiplex PCR. The original methods were these. Nucleated cell counts per sample were estimated from amplification of reference gene primers within the assay. Sequence reads were collapsed and filtered to measure the absolute abundance of every unique TCRbeta CDR3 rearrangement. For each sample, productive Simpson clonality was calculated as the square root of Simpson's diversity index over productive rearrangements. TCRdb took this table from immuneACCESS and kept in-frame rearrangements with V and J called. Such tables lack part of the clones; where checked against another copy, unresolved V genes explain under half of the gap, and the rest is unexplained. D and trimming come from the DNA, and the V and J calls and clone size come from that table. This sample gives around 85,000 clones in total; about 82% of them show up just once. The top ten clonotypes cover roughly 8% of the sample.

Beyond this particular receptor, the publication reports: Clinical and demographic metadata were provided uncurated, with the amount varying by source and participant.

Collaborating institutions collected whole blood in K2EDTA tubes following their own protocols. For TCRbeta analysis, collaborator samples were shipped as frozen whole blood, as isolated PBMCs, or as DNA extracted from either sample type. The CDR3 goes from the cysteine to the phenylalanine over 15 residues. CDR3 DNA is the only sequence kept; it has 45 bases, read in frame from the first base. Deletion took 2 bases off V and 2 bases off J, with a span of 13 bases between the germline ends. Reading the germline V gene gives CDR1 SGHRS and CDR2 YFSETQ. The sequence was collected from a man over 45 with active COVID-19. The sequence is built from TRBV5-1 and TRBJ1-1; TRBD1 might be the D gene, on 6 matching bases. The sequencing sample was made of peripheral blood. The CDR3 region: CASSLNAGVNTEAFF. The DNA reads as follows: TGCGCCAGCAGCTTAAATGCAGGGGTAAACACTGAAGCTTTCTTT.